What follows are 6 T cell receptor beta chains derived from one specimen sequenced in a study of cytomegalovirus exposure and HLA in healthy donors. Method: immunoSEQ multiplex PCR; TCRdb's copy keeps in-frame clones and lacks some. The sample has 100,000 to 150,000 clones, just under 90% seen once; the top ten hold around 3.1%. The material sequenced was PBMCs. Source of these receptors: a young man in good health and CMV-seronegative.

This clone is medium-sized. The chain has TRBV5-8 and TRBJ1-5; 7 positions agree with TRBD1. The V and J ends lost 2 bases and 6 bases, in that order; junction bases with no gene match: 5. This CDR3 has 14 amino acids. Germline CDR1 is SGHTS and CDR2 is YDEGEE. CDR3 nucleotides: TGTGCCAGCAGCTTACAACAGGGGTTTCAGCCCCAGCATTTT. Translation: CASSLQQGFQPQHF. Combining the CDR3 with reference TRBV5-8 and TRBJ1-5 gives the whole variable domain EAGVTQSPTHLIKTRGQQATLRCSPISGHTSVYWYQQALGLGLQFLLWYDEGEERNRGNFPPRFSGRQFPNYSSELNVNALELEDSALYLCASSLQQGFQPQHFGDGTRLSIL.

The V gene is TRBV6-5, the J gene TRBJ1-3, with 10 bases lining up with TRBD1. This CDR3 region has 15 residues. With V trimmed by 2 bases and J by 6 bases, 4 bases remained unmatched. CDR1 and CDR2 (germline): MNHEY, SVGAGI. CDR3 amino acids: CASSYDGTGENTIYF. The DNA of the CDR3 is TGTGCCAGCAGTTACGACGGGACAGGGGAAAACACCATATATTTT.

V usage is TRBV5-1 and J usage is TRBJ1-2, with D perhaps matching TRBD1 (5 bases). CDR3 length: 15 amino acids. Germline V gene data show CDR1 as SGHRS and CDR2 as YFSETQ. V was pared by 3 bases and J by 5 bases, with 17 bases between. CDR3 nucleotides: TGCGCCAGCAGCTCCCCTGGCGGGGACGGGTATGGCTACACCTTC. Translated, it gives CASSSPGGDGYGYTF.

This sequence joins TRBV19 and TRBJ2-7; 8 bases fit TRBD2. V lost 3 bases and J lost 2; bases outside the gene matches: 6. The germline CDR1 and CDR2 sequences are LNHDA and SQIVND (reference sequence). There are 15 residues in the CDR3. The CDR3 sequence is CASSIERGSAYEQYF. For the CDR3, the DNA is TGTGCCAGTAGTATTGAGCGGGGGTCCGCCTACGAGCAGTACTTC.

This chain joins TRBV5-4 and TRBJ2-3, with 13 bases identical to TRBD2. J was trimmed by 1 base and V by 9 bases; bases with no gene match: 11. The CDR3 extends over 17 amino acids. Germline V gives CDR1 SGHNT, CDR2 YYREEE (reference sequence). The CDR3 region is CATKIGGTSGGTDTQYF. The CDR3 region has the DNA TGTGCCACTAAGATTGGGGGGACTAGCGGGGGCACAGATACGCAGTATTTT. The whole variable domain, remainder taken from reference TRBV5-4 and TRBJ2-3, is ETGVTQSPTHLIKTRGQQVTLRCSSQSGHNTVSWYQQALGQGPQFIFQYYREEENGRGNFPPRFSGLQFPNYSSELNVNALELDDSALYLCATKIGGTSGGTDTQYFGPGTRLTVL.

This chain connects TRBV15 to TRBJ1-5, with 8 bases aligning to TRBD1. The V and J ends lost 7 bases and 1 base, in that order; junction bases with no gene match: 6. The length of the CDR3 is 15 residues. Germline V lookup: CDR1 LNHNV, CDR2 YYDKDF (reference sequence). CDR3 sequence: CATTSDRASNQPQHF. CDR3 DNA: TGTGCCACCACTTCGGACAGGGCGAGCAATCAGCCCCAGCATTTT.